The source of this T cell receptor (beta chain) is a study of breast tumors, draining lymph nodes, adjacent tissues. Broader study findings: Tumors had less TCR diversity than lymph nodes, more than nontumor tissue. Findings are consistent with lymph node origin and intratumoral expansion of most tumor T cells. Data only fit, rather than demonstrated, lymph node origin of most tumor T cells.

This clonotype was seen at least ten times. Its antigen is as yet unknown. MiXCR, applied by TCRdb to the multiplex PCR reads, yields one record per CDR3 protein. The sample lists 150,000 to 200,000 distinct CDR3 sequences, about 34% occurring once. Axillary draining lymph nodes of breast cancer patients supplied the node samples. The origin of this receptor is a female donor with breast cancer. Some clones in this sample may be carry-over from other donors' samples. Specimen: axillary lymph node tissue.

The CDR3 DNA follows: TGTGCCAGCAGCGCCGGACAGGGGGGTATCGCAGATACGCAGTATTTT. Its translation is CASSAGQGGIADTQYF. This chain uses TRBV13 with TRBJ2-3; 10 nucleotides agree with TRBD1. Germline V gives CDR1 PRHDT, CDR2 FYEKMQ (reference sequence). V dropped 5 bases and J dropped 4; count of bases not matched to a gene: 9. The CDR3 has 16 residues.